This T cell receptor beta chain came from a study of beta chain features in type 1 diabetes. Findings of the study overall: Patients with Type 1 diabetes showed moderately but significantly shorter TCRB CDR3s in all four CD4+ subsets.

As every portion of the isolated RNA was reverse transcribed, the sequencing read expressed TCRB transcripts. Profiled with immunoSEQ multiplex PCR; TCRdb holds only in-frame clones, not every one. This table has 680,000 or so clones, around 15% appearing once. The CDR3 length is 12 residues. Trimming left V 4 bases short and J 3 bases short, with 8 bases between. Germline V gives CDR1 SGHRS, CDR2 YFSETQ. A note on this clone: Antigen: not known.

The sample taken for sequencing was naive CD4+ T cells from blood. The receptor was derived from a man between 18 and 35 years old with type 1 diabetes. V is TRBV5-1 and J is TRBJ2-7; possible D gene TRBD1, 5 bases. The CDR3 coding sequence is TGCGCCAGCAGCGTCGACAGCTACGAGCAGTACTTC. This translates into CASSVDSYEQYF.